The rows below give T cell receptor beta chains drawn from one sample of a study of OX40 agonist ivuxolimab in advanced cancers. Using immunoSEQ multiplex PCR, the repertoire was profiled, and TCRdb retains in-frame clones only, with some absent. The sample comprises 55,000 to 75,000 clones, 84% of which are singletons, and around 2.1% rests with the top ten. The sequenced sample was CD4+ or CD8+ T cells sorted from blood, obtained in a trial of the OX40 agonist ivuxolimab. The receptors come from an adult with an advanced solid tumor such as melanoma, head and neck, liver or kidney cancer. The CDR3 runs from the conserved cysteine through the conserved F or W. D genes are given only for firm matches. Expanded clones get a size class; other rows say once, few or many, or leave the size out.

CDR3aa: CASIGGRGGTDTQYF; CDR3nt: TGCGCCAGCATAGGCGGGAGGGGGGGCACAGATACGCAGTATTTT; j_gene: TRBJ2-3; d_gene: TRBD2; abundance: .; v_gene: TRBV10-2
CDR3aa: CASSLSSYNEQFF; CDR3nt: TGTGCCAGCAGCCTGAGCTCCTACAATGAGCAGTTCTTC; j_gene: TRBJ2-1; d_gene: .; abundance: .; v_gene: TRBV7-6
CDR3aa: CASSLARGRDTEAFF; CDR3nt: TGTGCCAGCAGCTTAGCAAGGGGTAGGGACACTGAAGCTTTCTTT; j_gene: TRBJ1-1; d_gene: .; abundance: .; v_gene: TRBV11-2
CDR3aa: CASSLTSAIYEQYF; CDR3nt: TGTGCCAGCAGCTTAACTAGCGCGATCTACGAGCAGTACTTC; j_gene: TRBJ2-7; d_gene: TRBD2; abundance: .; v_gene: TRBV11-1
CDR3aa: CASSSSGRANNEQFF; CDR3nt: TGCGCCAGCAGCTCGAGCGGGAGGGCTAATAATGAGCAGTTCTTC; j_gene: TRBJ2-1; d_gene: TRBD2; abundance: .; v_gene: TRBV5-1
CDR3aa: CASSLPIGGRIQETQYF; CDR3nt: TGTGCCAGCAGCTTACCAATAGGGGGGCGCATCCAAGAGACCCAGTACTTC; j_gene: TRBJ2-5; d_gene: .; abundance: .; v_gene: TRBV7-3
CDR3aa: CASSVPGQISNQPQHF; CDR3nt: TGTGCCAGCAGTGTCCCGGGACAGATTAGCAATCAGCCCCAGCATTTT; j_gene: TRBJ1-5; d_gene: TRBD1; abundance: .; v_gene: TRBV6-6
CDR3aa: CASSVVRTGATEAFF; CDR3nt: TGTGCCAGCAGCGTAGTACGGACAGGGGCCACTGAAGCTTTCTTT; j_gene: TRBJ1-1; d_gene: TRBD1; abundance: .; v_gene: TRBV9
CDR3aa: CASSPNEGFTEAFF; CDR3nt: TGTGCCAGCTCACCGAATGAGGGGTTCACTGAAGCTTTCTTT; j_gene: TRBJ1-1; d_gene: .; abundance: .; v_gene: TRBV18
CDR3aa: CAISETSGLATKNIQYF; CDR3nt: TGTGCCATCAGTGAAACTTCAGGGCTTGCGACCAAAAACATTCAGTACTTC; j_gene: TRBJ2-4; d_gene: .; abundance: .; v_gene: TRBV10-3
CDR3aa: CAIGTPNTEAFF; CDR3nt: TGTGCCATCGGGACCCCGAACACTGAAGCTTTCTTT; j_gene: TRBJ1-1; d_gene: .; abundance: .; v_gene: TRBV10-3
CDR3aa: CASSPTGTALQYF; CDR3nt: TGTGCCAGCAGCCCAACCGGGACAGCACTTCAGTACTTC; j_gene: TRBJ2-7; d_gene: TRBD1; abundance: .; v_gene: TRBV11-3
CDR3aa: CASSRLATNEKLFF; CDR3nt: TGTGCCAGCTCCCGCCTTGCAACTAATGAAAAACTGTTTTTT; j_gene: TRBJ1-4; d_gene: .; abundance: .; v_gene: TRBV18
CDR3aa: CASSLTVSSNGYTF; CDR3nt: TGTGCCAGCAGCTTAACTGTATCGAGCAATGGCTACACCTTC; j_gene: TRBJ1-2; d_gene: .; abundance: .; v_gene: TRBV7-3
CDR3aa: CASVGVQGNNQPQHF; CDR3nt: TGTGCCAGTGTGGGAGTACAGGGAAACAATCAGCCCCAGCATTTT; j_gene: TRBJ1-5; d_gene: .; abundance: .; v_gene: TRBV19
CDR3aa: CASRVAGSHGDEQFF; CDR3nt: TGTGCCAGCAGAGTAGCGGGGTCTCACGGCGATGAGCAGTTCTTC; j_gene: TRBJ2-1; d_gene: TRBD2; abundance: .; v_gene: TRBV6-5
CDR3aa: CASSFSGGYEQYF; CDR3nt: TGTGCCAGCAGCTTTAGCGGGGGCTACGAGCAGTACTTC; j_gene: TRBJ2-7; d_gene: TRBD2; abundance: .; v_gene: TRBV5-6
CDR3aa: CAWSVSPDSLYEQYF; CDR3nt: TGTGCCTGGAGTGTGAGCCCGGACTCCCTCTACGAGCAGTACTTC; j_gene: TRBJ2-7; d_gene: .; abundance: .; v_gene: TRBV30
CDR3aa: CASSLGTDETQYF; CDR3nt: TGTGCCAGCAGCTTGGGCACGGATGAGACCCAGTACTTC; j_gene: TRBJ2-5; d_gene: .; abundance: once; v_gene: TRBV13
CDR3aa: CASSFDGEQYF; CDR3nt: TGCGCCAGCAGCTTTGACGGCGAGCAGTACTTC; j_gene: TRBJ2-7; d_gene: .; abundance: .; v_gene: TRBV5-1
CDR3aa: CASSLSGPPGNEQYF; CDR3nt: TGTGCCAGCAGCTTAAGTGGGCCACCGGGGAACGAGCAGTACTTC; j_gene: TRBJ2-7; d_gene: .; abundance: .; v_gene: TRBV7-9
CDR3aa: CASSSAAFLF; CDR3nt: TGTGCCAGCAGCTCCGCGGCCTTTCTCTTC; j_gene: TRBJ2-1; d_gene: .; abundance: .; v_gene: TRBV7-7
CDR3aa: CAISETGGRSYNSPLHF; CDR3nt: TGTGCCATCAGTGAGACAGGTGGACGCTCCTATAATTCACCCCTCCACTTT; j_gene: TRBJ1-6; d_gene: .; abundance: .; v_gene: TRBV10-3
CDR3aa: CSASANYGYTF; CDR3nt: TGCAGCGCATCAGCTAACTATGGCTACACCTTC; j_gene: TRBJ1-2; d_gene: .; abundance: medium-sized; v_gene: TRBV29-1
CDR3aa: CASSLGDGAFTQYF; CDR3nt: TGCGCCAGCAGCTTGGGAGACGGGGCGTTTACGCAGTATTTT; j_gene: TRBJ2-3; d_gene: .; abundance: .; v_gene: TRBV5-1
CDR3aa: CASSPDHNTQYF; CDR3nt: TGTGCCAGCAGCCCGGACCACAATACGCAGTATTTT; j_gene: TRBJ2-3; d_gene: .; abundance: .; v_gene: TRBV11-3
CDR3aa: CASSLSGTGGEQFF; CDR3nt: TGCGCCAGCAGCTTGTCTGGGACTGGTGGTGAGCAGTTCTTC; j_gene: TRBJ2-1; d_gene: .; abundance: .; v_gene: TRBV5-1